This record concerns one TCR beta chain sequence. The table came from immunoSEQ multiplex PCR; TCRdb's copy has only in-frame clones and leaves some out. The table lists under 200,000 clones, 70% to 85% of them singletons, with roughly 5.1% in the top ten. This sample stems from a study of blood T cell repertoires in COVID-19. Turning to the study itself: From the United States, Italy and Spain came samples of acute and convalescent COVID-19.

The ends were cut back, 0 bases at V and 1 base at J, with 5 bases in the middle. The CDR3 runs 14 residues. Per the germline V gene, CDR1 is KGHSH and CDR2 is LQKENI. Specimen: peripheral blood. This clonotype was obtained from a woman in her twenties or thirties with acute or convalescent COVID-19. The chain has TRBV18 and TRBJ2-3; no clear D gene. This chain's CDR3 is CASSPPQGTDTQYF. The CDR3 DNA follows: TGTGCCAGCTCACCACCGCAGGGCACAGATACGCAGTATTTT. Full variable domain (outside the CDR3, taken from reference TRBV18 and TRBJ2-3): NAGVMQNPRHLVRRRGQEARLRCSPMKGHSHVYWYRQLPEEGLKFMVYLQKENIIDESGMPKERFSAEFPKEGPSILRIQQVVRGDSAAYFCASSPPQGTDTQYFGPGTRLTVL.